This T cell receptor (beta chain) was sequenced for a study of T cell repertoires in cytomegalovirus infection. Whole-study results and caveats: In two of eight donors, the top clonotype was HLA-C-restricted CMV-specific. People with CMV and the relevant HLA were identified by cumulative public TCR beta family frequency.

On this clonotype: Its antigen is still unknown.

The CDR3 covers 11 residues. V shed 10 bases and J shed 6 bases, with 10 bases lying between them. CDR1 is MNHNS and CDR2 is SASEGT in the germline V gene. Via MiXCR, TCRdb re-called the reads, giving one row per CDR3 protein. The sample includes 90,000 to 110,000 distinct CDR3 sequences, 29% of them seen just once. The chain employs TRBV6-1 and TRBJ2-1; D not certain. The TCR sequence derives from a human donor in good health (CMV status not recorded). Some clones in this sample may be carry-over from other donors' samples. This sample comprised CD8+ T cells from cultured PBMCs, obtained from culture after CMV antigen stimulation. The CDR3 loop reads CATRHFNEQFF. DNA for the CDR3: TGTGCCACGCGACACTTCAATGAGCAGTTCTTC.